These T cell receptor beta chains were read from a single sample in a study of shared clonotypes between healthy human individuals. Clones were read by immunoSEQ multiplex PCR, and TCRdb kept only the in-frame ones, dropping some. The data show about 1.5 million clones, with roughly 97% seen just once and roughly 1.2% held by the top ten. Sequences were obtained from naive CD4+ T cells sorted from blood. The receptor set was obtained from a man between 25 and 39 years old in good health. Both conserved end residues are part of each CDR3. Fields, in order: D gene, CDR3 length, clone size, V gene, J gene, CDR3 DNA, CDR3 protein. A D gene is named only where the DNA matches it firmly. Clone size appears in some rows only: once, few, many, or a class for an expanded clone.

D gene: NA; CDR3 length: 14; clone size: NA; V gene: TRBV2; J gene: TRBJ2-7; CDR3 DNA: TGTGCCAGCAGTGAAGCGCCCTTACAGTACGAGCAGTACTTC; CDR3 protein: CASSEAPLQYEQYF
D gene: NA; CDR3 length: 15; clone size: NA; V gene: TRBV6-5; J gene: TRBJ2-7; CDR3 DNA: TGTGCCAGCACCACCTCCCTCCGCGGTCCCTACGAGCAGTACTTC; CDR3 protein: CASTTSLRGPYEQYF
D gene: NA; CDR3 length: 16; clone size: NA; V gene: TRBV9; J gene: TRBJ2-3; CDR3 DNA: TGTGCCAGCAGCGTAACCGGGACGGCGGATTCAGATACGCAGTATTTT; CDR3 protein: CASSVTGTADSDTQYF
D gene: NA; CDR3 length: 17; clone size: NA; V gene: TRBV9; J gene: TRBJ1-3; CDR3 DNA: TGTGCCAGCAGCGTAGGGCCAGCCCCGAGCTCTGGAAACACCATATATTTT; CDR3 protein: CASSVGPAPSSGNTIYF
D gene: TRBD1; CDR3 length: 16; clone size: NA; V gene: TRBV7-8; J gene: TRBJ2-7; CDR3 DNA: TGTGCCAGCAGCTTAGGGGGACAGGGCCGGCGCTACGAGCAGTACTTC; CDR3 protein: CASSLGGQGRRYEQYF
D gene: NA; CDR3 length: 13; clone size: NA; V gene: TRBV6-6; J gene: TRBJ2-5; CDR3 DNA: TGTGCCAGCAGTTACACTGGGTGGGAGACCCAGTACTTC; CDR3 protein: CASSYTGWETQYF
D gene: NA; CDR3 length: 16; clone size: once; V gene: TRBV18; J gene: TRBJ2-7; CDR3 DNA: TGTGCCAGCTCACCGGCGGGACATAAAAGCTCCTACGAGCAGTACTTC; CDR3 protein: CASSPAGHKSSYEQYF
D gene: NA; CDR3 length: 15; clone size: NA; V gene: TRBV27; J gene: TRBJ2-1; CDR3 DNA: TGTGCCAGCAGTTTACGGGCGGATTCCTACAATGAGCAGTTCTTC; CDR3 protein: CASSLRADSYNEQFF
D gene: NA; CDR3 length: 17; clone size: NA; V gene: TRBV5-1; J gene: TRBJ2-6; CDR3 DNA: TGCGCCAGCACTCGAGACCCTCAGGGAACCGGGGCCAACGTCCTGACTTTC; CDR3 protein: CASTRDPQGTGANVLTF
D gene: NA; CDR3 length: 14; clone size: NA; V gene: TRBV19; J gene: TRBJ1-2; CDR3 DNA: TGTGCCAGTAGGCCCCGCGACAGATACTATGGCTACACCTTC; CDR3 protein: CASRPRDRYYGYTF
D gene: NA; CDR3 length: 12; clone size: NA; V gene: TRBV30; J gene: TRBJ2-5; CDR3 DNA: TGTGCCTGGAGTGTAACCGGGGAGACCCAGTACTTC; CDR3 protein: CAWSVTGETQYF
D gene: NA; CDR3 length: 13; clone size: NA; V gene: TRBV4-3; J gene: TRBJ1-1; CDR3 DNA: TGCGCCAGCAGCCAAGAAAGGGTCACTGAAGCTTTCTTT; CDR3 protein: CASSQERVTEAFF
D gene: TRBD1; CDR3 length: 13; clone size: NA; V gene: TRBV30; J gene: TRBJ1-1; CDR3 DNA: TGTGCCTGGAACAGGGGGCATAACACTGAAGCTTTCTTT; CDR3 protein: CAWNRGHNTEAFF
D gene: NA; CDR3 length: 15; clone size: NA; V gene: TRBV6-1; J gene: TRBJ2-3; CDR3 DNA: TGTGCCAGCAGTGAAGTTGGCAGCCTCATGGATACGCAGTATTTT; CDR3 protein: CASSEVGSLMDTQYF
D gene: NA; CDR3 length: 15; clone size: NA; V gene: TRBV27; J gene: TRBJ1-4; CDR3 DNA: TGTGCCAGCAGTTTATCTCGGGGGGCGGGAGAAAAACTGTTTTTT; CDR3 protein: CASSLSRGAGEKLFF
D gene: TRBD1; CDR3 length: 13; clone size: NA; V gene: TRBV5-1; J gene: TRBJ1-1; CDR3 DNA: TGCGCCAGCAGACAGGGGGAGGGCCGTGAAGCTTTCTTT; CDR3 protein: CASRQGEGREAFF
D gene: NA; CDR3 length: 15; clone size: NA; V gene: TRBV9; J gene: TRBJ1-5; CDR3 DNA: TGTGCCAGCAGCGTAGTCAGGGTCCCCAATCAGCCCCAGCATTTT; CDR3 protein: CASSVVRVPNQPQHF
D gene: NA; CDR3 length: 17; clone size: once; V gene: TRBV5-3; J gene: TRBJ2-2; CDR3 DNA: TGTGCCAGAAGCTTATTCGGCGGGTGGGGTGGTCCCGGGGAGCTGTTTTTT; CDR3 protein: CARSLFGGWGGPGELFF
D gene: NA; CDR3 length: 13; clone size: once; V gene: TRBV30; J gene: TRBJ1-6; CDR3 DNA: TGTGCCTGGAGTGGAGGGTTTGAGTCACCCCTCCACTTT; CDR3 protein: CAWSGGFESPLHF
D gene: NA; CDR3 length: 14; clone size: NA; V gene: TRBV27; J gene: TRBJ2-1; CDR3 DNA: TGTGCCAGCAAAGAGACAGGCACCTTCAATGAGCAGTTCTTC; CDR3 protein: CASKETGTFNEQFF
D gene: TRBD1; CDR3 length: 18; clone size: NA; V gene: TRBV11-2; J gene: TRBJ1-5; CDR3 DNA: TGTGCCAGCAGCTTAGGAGGACAGGGATTATATAGCAATCAGCCCCAGCATTTT; CDR3 protein: CASSLGGQGLYSNQPQHF
D gene: NA; CDR3 length: 16; clone size: NA; V gene: TRBV4-2; J gene: TRBJ1-3; CDR3 DNA: TGTGCCAGCAGCCGTGACCGGTTATACTCTGGAAACACCATATATTTT; CDR3 protein: CASSRDRLYSGNTIYF
D gene: TRBD2; CDR3 length: 14; clone size: NA; V gene: TRBV6-4; J gene: TRBJ2-7; CDR3 DNA: TGTGCCAGCAGTGTAGCGGGAGGCTCCTACGAGCAGTACTTC; CDR3 protein: CASSVAGGSYEQYF
D gene: TRBD1; CDR3 length: 13; clone size: NA; V gene: TRBV28; J gene: TRBJ1-2; CDR3 DNA: TGTGCCAGCAGACTACAGGGGGGCTATGGCTACACCTTC; CDR3 protein: CASRLQGGYGYTF
D gene: NA; CDR3 length: 14; clone size: NA; V gene: TRBV6-6; J gene: TRBJ1-5; CDR3 DNA: TGTGCCAGCAGTTACTCGGCACAGGGACTGCCCCAGCATTTT; CDR3 protein: CASSYSAQGLPQHF
D gene: NA; CDR3 length: 16; clone size: NA; V gene: TRBV10-1; J gene: TRBJ2-7; CDR3 DNA: TGCGCCAGCAGTGCCAGGCACCGCTTCCTTACCTACGAGCAGTACTTC; CDR3 protein: CASSARHRFLTYEQYF
D gene: NA; CDR3 length: 16; clone size: NA; V gene: TRBV28; J gene: TRBJ2-7; CDR3 DNA: TGTGCCAGCAGTCTCCACTCCCGGGACAACTCCTACGAGCAGTACTTC; CDR3 protein: CASSLHSRDNSYEQYF
D gene: NA; CDR3 length: 15; clone size: NA; V gene: TRBV19; J gene: TRBJ2-7; CDR3 DNA: TGTGCCAGTAGTATAGCGACGGTGAGCTCCTACGAGCAGTACTTC; CDR3 protein: CASSIATVSSYEQYF
D gene: TRBD2; CDR3 length: 15; clone size: NA; V gene: TRBV19; J gene: TRBJ2-1; CDR3 DNA: TGTGCCAGTACCACGGGGGGATCAGCGTTCAATGAGCAGTTCTTC; CDR3 protein: CASTTGGSAFNEQFF
D gene: NA; CDR3 length: 11; clone size: NA; V gene: TRBV6-6; J gene: TRBJ1-1; CDR3 DNA: TGTGCCAGCAGTTATCCGGGGGTTGCTTTCTTT; CDR3 protein: CASSYPGVAFF
D gene: NA; CDR3 length: 13; clone size: NA; V gene: TRBV6-1; J gene: TRBJ2-4; CDR3 DNA: TGTGCCAGCAGCACCGGGGCAAAAAACATTCAGTACTTC; CDR3 protein: CASSTGAKNIQYF